This TCR beta chain is from a study of cytomegalovirus exposure and HLA in healthy donors. About the study: A prior analysis found fewer than 120 million unique TCR beta sequences from 170 million or so T cells. Unique TCRs from HLA-typed donors, about 85 million of them, were held in an early data release.

CDR3 length: 14 amino acids. Looked up from germline, CDR1 is MGHRA and CDR2 is YSYEKL. V was cut by 0 bases and J by 12 bases, with 15 bases left in between. The PCR used 60 Vbeta and 13 Jbeta primers. The protocol was immunoSEQ multiplex PCR, while the TCRdb copy is restricted to in-frame clones and leaves out a portion. The sample comprises just over 150,000 clones, 84% of which are singletons, and 1.9% rests with the top ten. This clone occurred once. The TCR comes from a man aged 18 to 29 in good health and CMV-seronegative. Input material: PBMCs. The chain carries TRBV4-1 and TRBJ2-1; the D gene is possibly TRBD1 (6 bases). This chain's CDR3 is CASSQEGRGFWQFF. The CDR3 DNA reads as TGCGCCAGCAGCCAAGAGGGCAGGGGTTTCTGGCAGTTCTTC.